This entry describes one T cell receptor beta chain. Germline CDR1 reads SGHVS; CDR2 reads FQNEAQ. Trimming left V 8 bases short and J 0 bases short, with 7 bases between. The CDR3 consists of 13 residues. The entry originates in a study of T cell responses to AZD1222 COVID-19 vaccine. Data came from immunoSEQ multiplex PCR; TCRdb stores just in-frame clones and leaves some out. The table shows roughly 170,000 clones, with 90% to 95% occurring only once. This material consisted of peripheral blood, taken 28 days after the second AZD1222 dose. This clonotype was obtained from an adult who received the AZD1222 COVID-19 vaccine. The chain uses TRBV7-8 and TRBJ1-4; D uncertain. CDR3 nucleotides: TGTGCCAGCCTAAGTGCAACTAATGAAAAACTGTTTTTT. As protein: CASLSATNEKLFF.